One T cell receptor beta chain is described in this entry. This clonotype was counted a few times. Its target antigen remains unknown. It has no much larger one-base neighbor in the sample; base qualities were not kept. Ends trimmed: V by 7 bases, J by 5 bases; bases unmatched to a gene: 5. CDR1 and CDR2, per the germline V gene (reference sequence), are SGHAT and FQDESV. From cysteine to phenylalanine, the CDR3 is 13 amino acids long. Just CDR3 DNA is preserved here, 39 bases in frame from base 1. This specimen comes from a study of identical twins (dated by TCRdb to about 2016). In the study overall: To test whether fetal clonotypes persist, this study deep-sequenced TCR alpha and beta repertoires from monozygotic twins, from unrelated adults of various ages, and from cord blood. To rule out contamination, replicate twin experiments were performed at different times with different library preparation protocols. General study outcomes and caveats: Fewer insertions were carried by abundant cord blood beta clonotypes; a weaker similar trend was observed in young adult naive repertoires, while no such trend was observed in memory repertoires. Out-of-frame TCR alpha sharing in monozygotic twins was systematically underestimated by recombination models, whereas sharing between unrelated individuals was in agreement with the recombination models. Invariant T cells such as MAIT and iNKT could partly confound zero-insertion analyses, although diverse VJ usage argued against such confounding for most clonotypes. Because the same donors could not be followed over many years, the conclusions relied on cross-sectional statistical analysis. Compared with coincidental sharing between unrelated individuals, out-of-frame TCR alpha sequences shared between twins had an excess of sequences with low generation probability. The excess sharing between twins in beta out-of-frame sequences was weaker because fewer shared sequences reduced the signal-to-noise ratio.

Only healthy Caucasian donors were included. The twin cohort comprised three pairs of female monozygotic twins, all aged roughly 18 to 30 years. Miltenyi CD45RO+ enrichment and human naive T-cell isolation kits were used to isolate memory (CD45RO+) and naive T cells from PBMC. The library was generated by 5' RACE. The data were produced on an Illumina HiSeq 2000. A universal primer binding site was introduced by template switching, and a unique molecular identifier was present in the final cDNA, enabling accurate counting of TCR cDNA molecules. First-strand cDNA for TCR alpha and beta chains was synthesized from specific primers in the conserved constant-segment region. To control for contamination, each cDNA library was double barcoded with a SMART-Mk sample barcode plus Illumina barcodes. TruSeq adapter sequences and Illumina sample barcodes were added in two successive PCR steps. Sequencing of the TCR alpha and beta cDNA libraries was done on the Illumina HiSeq platform using custom primers. On the study's bioinformatics: Unique molecular identifiers were extracted from raw reads with MiGEC, and CDR3 positions were determined with MiXCR. Recombination models were inferred per individual with the repgenHMM and IGoR tools using an EM algorithm. The tcR package in R was used for shared clonotype analysis, with sharing normalized by the product of cloneset sizes. To study raw recombination free of thymic and clonal selection effects, out-of-frame nonproductive sequences were analyzed. In-frame beta chains were kept once TCRdb had trimmed the public reads at Q25 with fastp and called clones with MiXCR. CDR3 protein duplicates are merged, each entry listing the most common genes and DNA. The V and J calls follow TCRdb's processing rather than the paper's. The sample table holds 280,000 or so distinct CDR3 sequences, of which more than 6.5% were seen once. The top ten constitute over 2% of the sample.

These data were likewise used in another study, on yellow fever vaccine responses in identical twins. As the second publication notes: According to the authors, in identical twins the way T cells responded to vaccination appeared partly convergent and partly personalized. In the study, vaccine-responding T cell clones were precisely tracked in identical twins.

Source material: memory (CD45RO+) T cells sorted from blood. The cell subset or site label, read with the paper, signifies: CD45RO+ enriched T cells. The chain employs TRBV11-1 and TRBJ2-1, with 7 junctional bases fitting TRBD2. This receptor was obtained from a woman in her late teens or twenties in good health. CDR3 sequence: CASNRGSHNEQFF. The sequenced DNA is TGTGCCAGCAACCGCGGGAGCCACAATGAGCAGTTCTTC. The entire variable domain, with the stretches around the CDR3 drawn from the reference TRBV11-1 and TRBJ2-1 proteins, is EAEVAQSPRYKITEKSQAVAFWCDPISGHATLYWYRQILGQGPELLVQFQDESVVDDSQLPKDRFSAERLKGVDSTLKIQPAELGDSAMYLCASNRGSHNEQFFGPGTRLTVL.